These 29 T cell receptor beta chains were all obtained from the same sample, sequenced in a study of response to subunit inactivated influenza vaccine. TCRdb re-derived calls from the RT-PCR reads in MiXCR, one entry per CDR3 protein. The profile covers hundreds of thousands of distinct CDR3 sequences, with about 18% appearing a single time and roughly 11% taken by the ten largest. Here the sequenced sample was PBMCs from blood, taken approximately 5 days after vaccination. The receptors shown here come from a man over 45 who received an inactivated influenza vaccine.

The chain couples TRBV12-3 or TRBV12-4 to TRBJ1-1; D may be TRBD1 (6 bases). This CDR3 is built from 14 residues. The V gene lost 7 bases and the J gene lost 1 base, with 13 bases spanning the gap. This CDR3 is CASKIQGENTEAFF. The CDR3 coding sequence is TGTGCCAGCAAAATACAGGGCGAGAACACTGAAGCTTTCTTT.

This chain joins TRBV20-1 and TRBJ2-7, with 8 bases matching TRBD1. This CDR3 contains 13 residues. The ends lost 3 bases at V and 4 bases at J; junction bases unmatched: 5. Germline CDR1 and CDR2: DFQATT and SNEGSKA (reference sequence). The CDR3 DNA follows: TGCAGTGCTAGTCTCGACAGGGGTTACGAGCAGTACTTC. Its translation: CSASLDRGYEQYF.

The chain is built from TRBV4-2 and TRBJ1-4; D gene unclear. Trimming cost V 1 base and J 6 bases, with 9 bases left between them. Per the germline V gene, CDR1 is LGHNA and CDR2 is YNFKEQ. CDR3 length: 14 amino acids. Here the CDR3 DNA reads TGTGCCAGCAGCCAAGGAGATAGCGATGAAAAACTGTTTTTT. This encodes CASSQGDSDEKLFF.

This clonotype was found a few times. The chain is built from TRBV5-1 and TRBJ2-1, with 10 bases that match TRBD1. Unmatched junction bases numbered 14, after V lost 5 bases and J lost 3 bases. The CDR3 consists of 18 residues. The germline V gene encodes CDR1 SGHRS and CDR2 YFSETQ. This CDR3 reads CASSRSTAGTGDYNEQFF. In nucleotides, the CDR3 is TGCGCCAGCAGTAGGTCCACGGCCGGGACAGGGGACTACAATGAGCAGTTCTTC.

This clonotype was detected a few times. V usage is TRBV12-3 or TRBV12-4 and J usage is TRBJ1-2, with D maybe TRBD1 (5 bases). V lost 7 bases, J lost 4 bases, and 7 bases lay in between. CDR3 length equals 11 residues. The CDR3 protein is CASIDSYGYTF. The CDR3 nucleotides read TGTGCCAGCATCGACAGCTATGGCTACACCTTC.

J is TRBJ2-7 and V is TRBV19; D is ambiguous. The V gene lost 4 bases and the J gene lost 4 bases, with 11 bases spanning the gap. The germline CDR1 and CDR2 sequences are LNHDA and SQIVND (reference sequence). This CDR3 contains 13 residues. The CDR3 DNA sequence: TGTGCCAGTAGTACCCTTGACCTGTACGAGCAGTACTTC. Protein product: CASSTLDLYEQYF.

Many counts were recorded for this clonotype. The chain carries TRBV20-1 and TRBJ2-3, with D possibly TRBD1 on 5 matching bases. CDR3 length equals 14 residues. Germline loops: CDR1 DFQATT, CDR2 SNEGSKA (reference sequence). V shed 0 bases and J shed 3 bases, with 10 bases lying between them. The CDR3 nucleotides are TGCAGTGCTAGAGATGGGGCCAGGACAGATACGCAGTATTTT. Its translation: CSARDGARTDTQYF.

The chain has TRBV11-2 and TRBJ2-1, with D maybe TRBD2 (5 bases). Per the germline V gene, CDR1 is SGHAT and CDR2 is FQNNGV. V lost 5 bases and J 2 bases, leaving 16 bases between the germline ends. The CDR3 spans 16 residues. The CDR3 reads CASSRLTGITYNEQFF. The DNA of the CDR3 is TGTGCCAGCAGCCGGCTTACGGGGATCACCTACAATGAGCAGTTCTTC.

The table lists this clonotype with a few counts. V is TRBV7-2 and J is TRBJ2-2, with 9 nucleotides matching TRBD1. This CDR3 region has 14 residues. The V gene's germline CDR1 is SGHTA and CDR2 FQGNSA. The junction had 5 bases not matched to a gene; V was cut back by 5 bases and J by 7 bases. CDR3 sequence (DNA): TGTGCCAGCAGCCGCGGGACAGGGAACGGGGAGCTGTTTTTT. Translated, it gives CASSRGTGNGELFF. The whole variable domain, filled in from reference TRBV7-2 and TRBJ2-2, reads GAGVSQSPSNKVTEKGKDVELRCDPISGHTALYWYRQSLGQGLEFLIYFQGNSAPDKSGLPSDRFSAERTGGSVSTLTIQRTQQEDSAVYLCASSRGTGNGELFFGEGSRLTVL.

At least ten counts were recorded for this clonotype. The rearrangement uses TRBV5-1 and TRBJ2-1; TRBD2 agrees at 15 bases. Germline loops: CDR1 SGHRS, CDR2 YFSETQ. CDR3 size: 15 residues. After removal of 4 bases from V and 8 bases from J, the junction contained 4 bases not matched to a gene. CDR3 sequence reads: CASSRGLAGGDEQFF. The CDR3 nucleotides read TGCGCCAGCAGCCGCGGACTAGCGGGAGGGGATGAGCAGTTCTTC.

This clonotype was detected many times. The chain joins TRBV5-1 to TRBJ1-1; D call uncertain. This CDR3 contains 14 residues. V lost 3 bases, J lost 3 bases, and 12 bases lay in between. CDR1 is SGHRS and CDR2 is YFSETQ in the germline V gene. The chain's CDR3 is CASSSQGRDTEAFF. The CDR3 DNA sequence: TGCGCCAGCAGCTCCCAAGGAAGGGACACTGAAGCTTTCTTT.

In its sample, this clonotype was seen many times. This sequence joins TRBV5-5 and TRBJ2-3, with TRBD2 matching over 8 bases. After removal of 4 bases from V and 1 base from J, the junction contained 8 bases not matched to a gene. The CDR3 contains 16 residues. Germline V gives CDR1 SGHKS, CDR2 YYEKEE (reference sequence). CDR3 sequence: CASSPRVSGGTDTQYF. The DNA of the CDR3 is TGTGCCAGCAGCCCCCGGGTTAGCGGGGGCACAGATACGCAGTATTTT.

The V call is TRBV2, the J call TRBJ2-1, with 9 bases aligning to TRBD2. The CDR3 is made up of 17 amino acids. Germline trimming cut 4 bases from V and 3 bases from J; bases unmatched to any gene: 10. CDR1 SNHLY and CDR2 FYNNEI come from the germline V gene. The CDR3 reads CASSASSLAGLYNEQFF. CDR3 coding DNA: TGTGCCAGCAGTGCCTCGTCCCTAGCGGGACTCTACAATGAGCAGTTCTTC. Combining the CDR3 with reference TRBV2 and TRBJ2-1 gives the whole variable domain EPEVTQTPSHQVTQMGQEVILRCVPISNHLYFYWYRQILGQKVEFLVSFYNNEISEKSEIFDDQFSVERPDGSNFTLKIRSTKLEDSAMYFCASSASSLAGLYNEQFFGPGTRLTVL.

This clonotype has a handful of counts. The V gene is TRBV19, the J gene TRBJ2-4, with 7 bases fitting TRBD1. The CDR3 consists of 17 residues. V dropped 4 bases and J dropped 2; count of bases not matched to a gene: 11. In germline, CDR1 is LNHDA, CDR2 SQIVND (reference sequence). The DNA for the CDR3 is TGTGCCAGTAGTACCGGACGACTGGGACAGACCAAAAACATTCAGTACTTC. Translated, it gives CASSTGRLGQTKNIQYF.

This clonotype appeared a few times. This chain links TRBV15 with TRBJ1-2, with 8 bases matching TRBD1. V lost 0 bases, J lost 4 bases, and 4 bases stayed unmatched. The CDR3 sequence is 15 residues long. Per the germline V gene, CDR1 is LNHNV and CDR2 is YYDKDF (reference sequence). The CDR3 DNA reads TGTGCCACCAGCAGAGATGGAGGGACAGGCTATGGCTACACCTTC. Translating gives CATSRDGGTGYGYTF.

This clonotype was seen a few times. The rearrangement joins TRBV20-1 to TRBJ1-5, with D perhaps TRBD1 (6 bases). Germline CDR1 reads DFQATT; CDR2 reads SNEGSKA (reference sequence). The V gene lost 4 bases and the J gene lost 2 bases, with 15 bases spanning the gap. The CDR3 spans 15 residues. This CDR3 reads CSAKSGAMGNQPQHF. The CDR3 nucleotides are TGCAGTGCTAAATCGGGGGCTATGGGCAATCAGCCCCAGCATTTT.

This clonotype came up a few times. This sequence joins TRBV4-3 and TRBJ1-3, with 7 bases lining up with TRBD1. Germline loops: CDR1 LGHNA, CDR2 YSLEER. With V trimmed by 5 bases and J by 3 bases, 7 bases remained unmatched. CDR3 length equals 15 residues. The CDR3: CASSYRTGYGNTIYF. The DNA for the CDR3 is TGCGCCAGCAGCTACCGGACAGGCTATGGAAACACCATATATTTT.

This chain joins TRBV19 and TRBJ2-1; 13 nucleotides line up with TRBD2. The CDR3 extends over 15 amino acids. CDR1 and CDR2 (germline): LNHDA, SQIVND (reference sequence). The junction had 7 bases not matched to a gene; V was cut back by 7 bases and J by 7 bases. The CDR3 sequence is CASKGLAGEENEQFF. DNA for the CDR3: TGTGCCAGTAAAGGACTAGCGGGAGAGGAGAATGAGCAGTTCTTC.

The CDR3 sequence: CSVVPTAGELFF. Here the CDR3 DNA reads TGCAGCGTTGTCCCTACAGCCGGGGAGCTGTTTTTT. The chain recombines TRBV29-1 with TRBJ2-2; no clear D gene. The CDR3 spans 12 residues. V lost 4 bases and J 6 bases, leaving 9 bases between the germline ends. CDR1 is SQVTM, CDR2 ANQGSEA, per germline.

This clonotype was seen a handful of times. The rearrangement links TRBV5-1 to TRBJ2-7; no firm D call. Germline V gives CDR1 SGHRS, CDR2 YFSETQ. The CDR3 consists of 13 residues. With 2 bases removed from V and 2 bases from J, the gap between germline ends came to 8 bases. CDR3 residues: CASSLMIAYEQYF. The CDR3 region has the DNA TGCGCCAGCAGCTTAATGATAGCCTACGAGCAGTACTTC.

This clonotype showed up just a few times. The V gene is TRBV20-1, the J gene TRBJ2-1; 15 bases align to TRBD2. The V gene end was trimmed by 6 bases and the J gene end by 6 bases; junction bases not matched to a gene: 12. Looked up from germline, CDR1 is DFQATT and CDR2 is SNEGSKA (reference sequence). The length of the CDR3 is 17 residues. The CDR3 DNA reads as TGCAGTGCACGTACGGAAAGGACTAGCGGGGGGGCCAATGAGCAGTTCTTC. It codes for CSARTERTSGGANEQFF.

The chain is built from TRBV12-3 or TRBV12-4 and TRBJ2-3, with a possible D match to TRBD2 (6 bases). Between the trimmed V and J ends, which lost 3 bases and 1 base, there was a span of 11 bases. There are 15 residues in the CDR3. CDR3 sequence (DNA): TGTGCCAGCAGTTTTTCCGGGGGTTGCACAGATACGCAGTATTTT. It translates to CASSFSGGCTDTQYF.

This clonotype showed up just a few times. In nucleotides, the CDR3 is TGTGCCAGCAGCTTAGGTGCAGGGGGCACAGATACGCAGTATTTT. It encodes CASSLGAGGTDTQYF. The chain recombines TRBV7-7 with TRBJ2-3; D is possibly TRBD1 (6 bases). The V and J ends lost 1 base and 1 base respectively, with 9 bases between them. The CDR3 is made up of 15 amino acids. Per germline, CDR1 SSHAT and CDR2 FNYEAQ (reference sequence).

This clonotype was seen a few times. The chain has TRBV12-3 or TRBV12-4 and TRBJ1-4; D unclear. The CDR3 has 11 amino acids. The V and J ends lost 6 bases and 14 bases respectively, with 13 bases between them. The CDR3 nucleotides read TGTGCCAGCAGCCCTGGTTCTGGGCTGTTTTTT. This encodes CASSPGSGLFF.

This clonotype appeared a few times. V usage is TRBV11-2 and J usage is TRBJ2-1; 9 bases fit TRBD2. Looked up from germline, CDR1 is SGHAT and CDR2 is FQNNGV. The CDR3 extends over 16 amino acids. J gave up 3 bases and V 5 bases, and 8 bases lay outside the gene matches. CDR3 loop: CASSPSASGVYNEQFF. The DNA for the CDR3 is TGTGCCAGCAGCCCGTCGGCTAGCGGGGTCTACAATGAGCAGTTCTTC.

This clonotype was recorded a few times. The chain recombines TRBV20-1 with TRBJ2-3; 11 bases match TRBD2. After removal of 6 bases from V and 2 bases from J, the junction contained 10 bases not matched to a gene. Germline CDR1 DFQATT, CDR2 SNEGSKA (reference sequence). The CDR3 is made up of 16 amino acids. The CDR3 DNA reads as TGCAGTGCGTCAATTTGGACTAGCGGGTTCACAGATACGCAGTATTTT. It is translated as CSASIWTSGFTDTQYF.

This clonotype turned up a few times. The rearrangement uses TRBV7-9 and TRBJ2-7, with D perhaps TRBD2 (6 bases). The CDR3 has 15 residues. The V gene's germline CDR1 is SEHNR and CDR2 FQNEAQ (reference sequence). Trimming left V 1 base short and J 0 bases short, with 10 bases between. The CDR3: CASSLVRGTSYEQYF. The CDR3 coding sequence is TGTGCCAGCAGCTTAGTCCGGGGGACCTCCTACGAGCAGTACTTC.

V is TRBV12-3 or TRBV12-4 and J is TRBJ1-2; 9 bases are a match to TRBD1. V lost 6 bases, J lost 3 bases, and 11 bases stayed unmatched. CDR3 size: 16 residues. CDR3 residues: CASSSVLGTGYYGYTF. In DNA, the CDR3 is TGTGCCAGCAGCTCAGTTCTCGGGACAGGGTACTATGGCTACACCTTC.

This clonotype has just a few counts. The chain links TRBV6-2 or TRBV6-3 to TRBJ1-2; 9 bases line up with TRBD1. CDR1 is MNHEY and CDR2 is SVGEGT in the germline V gene. The CDR3 spans 16 residues. J lost 3 bases, V lost 5 bases, and 10 bases had no gene match. The CDR3 nucleotides are TGTGCCAGCAGTCTTTTCGACAGGGGGTCGGACTATGGCTACACCTTC. It yields the protein CASSLFDRGSDYGYTF.